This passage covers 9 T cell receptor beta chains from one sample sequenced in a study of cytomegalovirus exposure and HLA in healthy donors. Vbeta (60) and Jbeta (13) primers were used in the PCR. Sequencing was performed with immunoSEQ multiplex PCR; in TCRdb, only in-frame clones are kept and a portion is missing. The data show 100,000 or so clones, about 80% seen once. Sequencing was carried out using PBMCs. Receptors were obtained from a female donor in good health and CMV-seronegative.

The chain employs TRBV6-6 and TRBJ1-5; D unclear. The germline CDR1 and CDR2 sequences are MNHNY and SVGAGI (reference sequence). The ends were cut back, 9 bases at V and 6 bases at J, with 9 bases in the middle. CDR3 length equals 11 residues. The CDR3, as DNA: TGTGCCAGTAATAACGGTCAGCCCCAGCATTTT. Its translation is CASNNGQPQHF.

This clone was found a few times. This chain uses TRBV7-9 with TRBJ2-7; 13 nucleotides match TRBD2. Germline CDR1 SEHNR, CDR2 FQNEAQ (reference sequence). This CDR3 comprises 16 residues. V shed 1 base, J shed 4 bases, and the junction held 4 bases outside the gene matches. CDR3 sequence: CASSLDVGLAGYEQYF. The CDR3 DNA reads TGTGCCAGCAGCTTAGATGTGGGACTAGCGGGGTACGAGCAGTACTTC.

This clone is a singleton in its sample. CDR3: CASRGTGTYTGELFF. As DNA, the CDR3 is TGTGCCAGCAGGGGAACAGGGACATACACCGGGGAGCTGTTTTTT. The V call is TRBV5-5, the J call TRBJ2-2; D possibly corresponds to TRBD1 (6 bases). The CDR3 totals 15 residues. V lost 5 bases and J 3 bases, leaving 14 bases between the germline ends. Looked up from germline, CDR1 is SGHKS and CDR2 is YYEKEE (reference sequence).

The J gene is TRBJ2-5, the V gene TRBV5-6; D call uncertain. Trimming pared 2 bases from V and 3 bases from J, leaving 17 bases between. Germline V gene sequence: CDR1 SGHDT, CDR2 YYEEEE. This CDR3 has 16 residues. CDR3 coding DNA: TGTGCCAGCAGCTTTTTTGTAGCCCTGGCAGAAGAGACCCAGTACTTC. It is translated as CASSFFVALAEETQYF. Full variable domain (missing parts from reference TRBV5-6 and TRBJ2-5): DAGVTQSPTHLIKTRGQQVTLRCSPKSGHDTVSWYQQALGQGPQFIFQYYEEEERQRGNFPDRFSGHQFPNYSSELNVNALLLGDSALYLCASSFFVALAEETQYFGPGTRLLVL.

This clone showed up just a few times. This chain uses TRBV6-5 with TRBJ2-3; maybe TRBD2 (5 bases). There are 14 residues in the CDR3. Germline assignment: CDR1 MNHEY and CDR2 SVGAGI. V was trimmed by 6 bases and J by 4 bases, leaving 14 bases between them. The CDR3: CASSSLNGADTQYF. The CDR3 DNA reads TGTGCCAGCAGCTCTCTAAACGGGGCAGATACGCAGTATTTT.

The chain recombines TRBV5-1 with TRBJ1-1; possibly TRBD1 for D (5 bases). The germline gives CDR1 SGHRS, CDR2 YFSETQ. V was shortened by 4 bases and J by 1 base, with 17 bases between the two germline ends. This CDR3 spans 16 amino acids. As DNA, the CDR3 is TGCGCCAGCAGCCCCCAGACAGCTCCCCAGAACACTGAAGCTTTCTTT. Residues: CASSPQTAPQNTEAFF.

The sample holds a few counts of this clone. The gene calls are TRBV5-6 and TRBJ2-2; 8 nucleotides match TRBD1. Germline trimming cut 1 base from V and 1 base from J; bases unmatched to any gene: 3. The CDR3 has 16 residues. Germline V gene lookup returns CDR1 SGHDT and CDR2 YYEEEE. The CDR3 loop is CASSLMDRENTGELFF. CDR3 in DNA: TGTGCCAGCAGCTTGATGGACAGGGAGAACACCGGGGAGCTGTTTTTT.

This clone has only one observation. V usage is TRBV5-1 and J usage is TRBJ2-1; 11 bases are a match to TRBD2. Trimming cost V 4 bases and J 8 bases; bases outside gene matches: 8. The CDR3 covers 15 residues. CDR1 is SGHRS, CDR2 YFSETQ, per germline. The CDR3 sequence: CASSVSGGAGDEQFF. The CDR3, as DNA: TGCGCCAGCAGCGTTAGCGGGGGGGCAGGGGATGAGCAGTTCTTC.

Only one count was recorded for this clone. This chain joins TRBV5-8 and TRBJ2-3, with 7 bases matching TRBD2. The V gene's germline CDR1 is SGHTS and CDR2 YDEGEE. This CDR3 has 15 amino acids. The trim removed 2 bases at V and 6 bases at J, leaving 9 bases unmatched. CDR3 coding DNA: TGTGCCAGCAGCTTCCTTAGCGGGCGATTGGATACGCAGTATTTT. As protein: CASSFLSGRLDTQYF.